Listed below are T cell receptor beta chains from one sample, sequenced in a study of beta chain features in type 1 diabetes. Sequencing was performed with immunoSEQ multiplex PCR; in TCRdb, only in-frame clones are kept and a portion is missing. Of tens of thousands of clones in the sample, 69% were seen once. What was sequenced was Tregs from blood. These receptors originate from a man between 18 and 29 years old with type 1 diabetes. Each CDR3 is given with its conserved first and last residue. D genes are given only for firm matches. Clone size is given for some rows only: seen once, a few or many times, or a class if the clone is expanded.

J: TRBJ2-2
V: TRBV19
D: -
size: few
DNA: TGTGCCAGTAGCCCATCCGGGGAGCTGTTTTTT
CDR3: CASSPSGELFF

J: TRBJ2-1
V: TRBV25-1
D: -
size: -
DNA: TGTGCCAGCCTCCGGGGTTACTACTACAATGAGCAGTTCTTC
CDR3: CASLRGYYYNEQFF

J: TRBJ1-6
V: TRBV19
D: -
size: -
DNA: TGTGCCAGTAGTATCCGAGGCTCACCCCTCCACTTT
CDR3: CASSIRGSPLHF

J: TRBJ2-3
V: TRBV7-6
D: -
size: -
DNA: TGTGCCAGCAGCTTCGGGGGGCCATGGGATACGCAGTATTTT
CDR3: CASSFGGPWDTQYF

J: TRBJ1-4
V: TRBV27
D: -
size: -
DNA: TGTGCCAGCAGTCTTACAGGGTCTTCTAATGAAAAACTGTTTTTT
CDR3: CASSLTGSSNEKLFF

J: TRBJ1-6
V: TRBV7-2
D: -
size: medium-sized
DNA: TGTGCCAGCAGCTTAGCGACTAGCTCCTATAATTCACCCCTCCACTTT
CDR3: CASSLATSSYNSPLHF

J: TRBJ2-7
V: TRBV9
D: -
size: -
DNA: TGTGCCAGCAGCGGTGCAGGTTCCTACGAGCAGTACTTC
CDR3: CASSGAGSYEQYF

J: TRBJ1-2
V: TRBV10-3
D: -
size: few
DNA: TGTGCCATCAGGGGCGGGGGAGAGGACTATGGCTACACCTTC
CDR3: CAIRGGGEDYGYTF

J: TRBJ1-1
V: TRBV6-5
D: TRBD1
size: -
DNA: TGTGCCAGCAGTTACTTTAAGGGGGCCCTTGAAGCTTTCTTT
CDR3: CASSYFKGALEAFF

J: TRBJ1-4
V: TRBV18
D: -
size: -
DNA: TGTGCCAGCTCGTCCCGGACTAATGAAAAACTGTTTTTT
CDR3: CASSSRTNEKLFF

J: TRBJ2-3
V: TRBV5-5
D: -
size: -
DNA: TGTGCCAGCAGCTTCGATCCAGGCACAGATACGCAGTATTTT
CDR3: CASSFDPGTDTQYF

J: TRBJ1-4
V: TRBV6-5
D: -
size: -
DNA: TGTGCCAGCAGTTACGGCGGAGTTGAAAAACTGTTTTTT
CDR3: CASSYGGVEKLFF

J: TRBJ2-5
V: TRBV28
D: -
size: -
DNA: TGTGCCAGCAGTCTTTACAGGGAACAAGAGACCCAGTACTTC
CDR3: CASSLYREQETQYF

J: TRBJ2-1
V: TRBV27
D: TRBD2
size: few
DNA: TGTGCCAGCAGTTTATCAATTCTAGCGGGAGGGATTAGCTCCTACAATGAGCAGTTCTTC
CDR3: CASSLSILAGGISSYNEQFF

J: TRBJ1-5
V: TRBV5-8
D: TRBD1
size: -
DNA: TGTGCCAGCAGCTTTGGGGGGACAGTAAATCAGCCCCAGCATTTT
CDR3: CASSFGGTVNQPQHF

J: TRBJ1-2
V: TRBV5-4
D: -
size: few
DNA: TGTGCCAGCAGCGTCAGGGTCAGTGACTATGGCTACACCTTC
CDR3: CASSVRVSDYGYTF

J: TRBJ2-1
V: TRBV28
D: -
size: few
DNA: TGTGCCACCCGGGAAGGCGGACGCTCCTACAATGAGCAGTTCTTC
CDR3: CATREGGRSYNEQFF

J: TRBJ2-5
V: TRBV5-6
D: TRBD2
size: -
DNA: TGTGCCAGCAGCCGGGCTGGGCGGCGGGGGTTCACCCGGGAGGAGACCCAGTACTTC
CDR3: CASSRAGRRGFTREETQYF